The next 12 T cell receptor beta chains were all read from a single sample in a study of T cells in Graves' hyperthyroidism and ophthalmopathy. Authors of the study amplified TCR beta CDR3 regions from RNA transcripts. An initial round of RT-PCR targeting the TCR CDR3 relied on the HTBI primer set. TCRdb fed the multiplex PCR reads into MiXCR, producing one record per CDR3 protein. The table lists fewer than 700,000 distinct CDR3 sequences, about 17% of them singletons, with 3.8% in the top ten. The sample consisted of blood. These TCRs come from a woman aged 30 to 39 with Graves' hyperthyroidism.

The rearrangement joins TRBV6-2 or TRBV6-3 to TRBJ1-2; possibly TRBD1 for D (5 bases). Deletions cut 2 bases from V and 0 bases from J, with 10 bases between. The germline V gene encodes CDR1 MNHEY and CDR2 SVGEGT. The length of the CDR3 is 15 residues. The CDR3 spells CASSYLDTPNYGYTF. As DNA, the CDR3 is TGTGCCAGCAGTTACCTGGACACACCTAACTATGGCTACACCTTC.

This clonotype was seen a few times. This rearrangement joins TRBV2 to TRBJ1-5; D is uncertain. V lost 8 bases and J lost 3, with 11 bases in between. Germline lookup yields CDR1 SNHLY and CDR2 FYNNEI. The CDR3 covers 13 residues. CDR3 sequence reads: CASGWGTNQPQHF. CDR3 nucleotides: TGTGCCAGCGGTTGGGGTACCAATCAGCCCCAGCATTTT. Supplemented by reference TRBV2 and TRBJ1-5, the full variable domain reads EPEVTQTPSHQVTQMGQEVILRCVPISNHLYFYWYRQILGQKVEFLVSFYNNEISEKSEIFDDQFSVERPDGSNFTLKIRSTKLEDSAMYFCASGWGTNQPQHFGDGTRLSIL.

The sample holds many counts of this clonotype. The chain joins TRBV28 to TRBJ2-5, with 10 positions matching TRBD1. There are 16 residues in the CDR3. Germline loops: CDR1 MDHEN, CDR2 SYDVKM. V dropped 5 bases and J dropped 0; count of bases not matched to a gene: 6. Written as DNA, the CDR3 is TGTGCCAGCAGTATTCGACAGGGGGCCCACCAAGAGACCCAGTACTTC. Its protein product is CASSIRQGAHQETQYF.

A word on this clonotype: The junction shows a germline mismatch at one end, possibly a read error. The CDR3 is CASRTSGSYGQYF. The CDR3 DNA is TGTGCCTCCCGGACTAGCGGATCCTACGGGCAGTACTTC. The chain is built from TRBV6-1 and TRBJ2-7, with 10 bases identical to TRBD2. The CDR3 has 13 residues. Germline lookup yields CDR1 MNHNS and CDR2 SASEGT.

This clonotype came up many times. This chain connects TRBV2 to TRBJ1-1; D ambiguous. Trimming left V 11 bases short and J 0 bases short, with 13 bases between. The germline V gene encodes CDR1 SNHLY and CDR2 FYNNEI. The CDR3 extends over 13 amino acids. Here the CDR3 DNA reads TGTGCCGGAAAAAGGGCGGTGAACACTGAAGCTTTCTTT. It encodes CAGKRAVNTEAFF.

V usage is TRBV20-1 and J usage is TRBJ1-2; the D is unclear. Germline CDR1 is DFQATT and CDR2 is SNEGSKA (reference sequence). Trimming removed 4 bases at V and 0 bases at J, with 3 bases between. The CDR3 sequence is 11 residues long. The CDR3 coding sequence is TGCAGTGCTACAGCTAACTATGGCTACACCTTC. Translating it yields CSATANYGYTF.

The gene calls are TRBV5-5 and TRBJ2-1; no clear D gene. The CDR3 is 13 amino acids. Trimming shortened V by 3 bases and J by 7 bases, and 11 bases separated the two germline ends. Per the germline V gene, CDR1 is SGHKS and CDR2 is YYEKEE (reference sequence). The CDR3 nucleotides read TGTGCCAGCAGCTGGCATTTCGCAAATGAGCAGTTCTTC. Protein product: CASSWHFANEQFF.

The CDR3 here is CASTSDGPFYGYTF. CDR3 sequence (DNA): TGTGCCAGCACCTCAGACGGGCCCTTCTATGGCTACACCTTC. The V gene is TRBV9, the J gene TRBJ1-2; no definite D call. The CDR3 runs to 14 residues. Trimming removed 6 bases at V and 4 bases at J, with 16 bases between. Germline CDR1 SGDLS, CDR2 YYNGEE.

There are a few counts of this clonotype. The chain joins TRBV19 to TRBJ2-1, with 8 bases lining up with TRBD1. V gave up 2 bases and J gave up 4 bases; unmatched junction bases: 4. Germline V gives CDR1 LNHDA, CDR2 SQIVND (reference sequence). The CDR3 has 15 amino acids. In DNA, the CDR3 is TGTGCCAGTAGTATATGGGACAGGCGATACAATGAGCAGTTCTTC. It translates to CASSIWDRRYNEQFF.

V and J are TRBV20-1 and TRBJ2-1; D is perhaps TRBD2 (6 bases). The CDR3 runs 13 residues. CDR1 DFQATT and CDR2 SNEGSKA come from the germline V gene (reference sequence). Trimming removed 1 base from V and 10 bases from J, with 14 bases in between. The CDR3 is CSARAASEYEQFF. The CDR3 nucleotides are TGCAGTGCTAGAGCGGCTAGCGAATACGAGCAGTTCTTC.

The rearrangement uses TRBV28 and TRBJ2-2, with D hard to call. V lost 3 bases, J lost 4 bases, and 12 bases lay in between. The germline CDR1 and CDR2 sequences are MDHEN and SYDVKM. This CDR3 has 15 amino acids. The CDR3 coding sequence is TGTGCCAGCAGTTTCAAAGGGTGGAGCACCGGGGAGCTGTTTTTT. The encoded protein is CASSFKGWSTGELFF.

A few counts support this clonotype. The J gene is TRBJ2-2, the V gene TRBV20-1; D may match TRBD1 or TRBD2 (5 bases each). Trimming took off 0 bases at V and 5 bases at J, with 22 bases between the two ends. Per the germline V gene, CDR1 is DFQATT and CDR2 is SNEGSKA (reference sequence). This CDR3 has 18 amino acids. This CDR3 reads CSAREIGWGRKGTGELFF. The CDR3 DNA is TGCAGTGCTAGAGAAATAGGTTGGGGACGGAAGGGGACCGGGGAGCTGTTTTTT.